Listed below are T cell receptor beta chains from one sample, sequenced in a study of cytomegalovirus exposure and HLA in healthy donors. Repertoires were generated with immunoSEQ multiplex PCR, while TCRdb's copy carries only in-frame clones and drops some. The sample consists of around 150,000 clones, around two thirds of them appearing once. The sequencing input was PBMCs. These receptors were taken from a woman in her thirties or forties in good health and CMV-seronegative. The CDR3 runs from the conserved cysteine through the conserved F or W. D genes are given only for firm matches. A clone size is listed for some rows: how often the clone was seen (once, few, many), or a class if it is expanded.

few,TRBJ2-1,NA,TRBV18,TGTGCCAGCTCATCCCTTAGCAATGAGCAGTTCTTC,CASSSLSNEQFF
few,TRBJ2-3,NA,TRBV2,TGTGCCAGCAGTGCGGGGAGCACAGATACGCAGTATTTT,CASSAGSTDTQYF
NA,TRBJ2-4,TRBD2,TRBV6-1,TGTGCCAGCAGTGAGGGAGTAGCGGGAAGCAAAAACATTCAGTACTTC,CASSEGVAGSKNIQYF
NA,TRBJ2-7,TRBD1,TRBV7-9,TGTGCCAGCAGCTTAGCAGGGCAGGGGGCCTACGAGCAGTACTTC,CASSLAGQGAYEQYF
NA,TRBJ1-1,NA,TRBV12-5,TGTGCTAGTGGTTTGCTCCCGGAGCCTGAAGCTTTCTTT,CASGLLPEPEAFF
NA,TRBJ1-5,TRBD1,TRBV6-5,TGTGCCAGCAGGGGCCAGGGGGACAGTCAGCCCCAGCATTTT,CASRGQGDSQPQHF
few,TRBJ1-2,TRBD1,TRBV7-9,TGTGCCAGCAGCGCGGGACAGACTAACTATGGCTACACCTTC,CASSAGQTNYGYTF
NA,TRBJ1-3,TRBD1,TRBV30,TGTGCCTGGGGGACAGGGGGGAACACCATATATTTT,CAWGTGGNTIYF
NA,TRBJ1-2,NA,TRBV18,TGTGCCAGCTCACCACAGAGAGGGCAGGCCGGCGGCTACACCTTC,CASSPQRGQAGGYTF
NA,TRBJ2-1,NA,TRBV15,TGTGCCACCAGCAGGGAGGACAGAGGCACGGGGGAGCAGTTCTTC,CATSREDRGTGEQFF
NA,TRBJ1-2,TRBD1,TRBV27,TGTGCCAGCAGTTTATCATACAGGGGGCGCGGCTATGGCTACACCTTC,CASSLSYRGRGYGYTF
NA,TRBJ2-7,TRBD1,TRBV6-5,TGTGCCAGCAGCCTTAGGACAGGCTTGGGATACGAGCAGTACTTC,CASSLRTGLGYEQYF
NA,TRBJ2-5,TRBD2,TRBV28,TGTGCCAGCAGTTCCCGGACTAGCGGGGACCAAGAGACCCAGTACTTC,CASSSRTSGDQETQYF
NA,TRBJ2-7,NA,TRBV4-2,TGTGCCAGCAGCCAAGTCGGCGTGTTGGAGGAGCAGTACTTC,CASSQVGVLEEQYF
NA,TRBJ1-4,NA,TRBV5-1,TGCGCCAGCAGCTTGGTTGGGGGCGCGAATGAAAAACTGTTTTTT,CASSLVGGANEKLFF
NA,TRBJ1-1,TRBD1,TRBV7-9,TGTGCCAGCAGCTACCCCACAGGGGCGGTGGGCACTGAAGCTTTCTTT,CASSYPTGAVGTEAFF